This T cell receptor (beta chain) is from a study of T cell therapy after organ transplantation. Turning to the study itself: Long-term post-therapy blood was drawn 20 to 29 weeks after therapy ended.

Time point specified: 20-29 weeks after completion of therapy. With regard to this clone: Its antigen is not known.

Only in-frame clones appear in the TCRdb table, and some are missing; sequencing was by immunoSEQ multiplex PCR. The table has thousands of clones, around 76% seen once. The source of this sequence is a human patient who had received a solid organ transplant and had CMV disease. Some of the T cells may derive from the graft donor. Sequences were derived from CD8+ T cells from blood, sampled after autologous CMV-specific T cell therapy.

DNA of the CDR3: TGTGCCTGGAGTCTGGGGCCAAGCACAGATACGCAGTATTTT. Amino acids: CAWSLGPSTDTQYF. This chain links TRBV30 with TRBJ2-3; a weak D match, TRBD1 (5 bases). CDR1 is GTSNPN, CDR2 SVGIG, per germline (reference sequence). The CDR3 length is 14 residues. V was cut by 2 bases and J by 0 bases, with 9 bases left in between.